The 18 T cell receptor beta chains below all came from one sample that was sequenced in a study of T cells in Graves' hyperthyroidism and ophthalmopathy. Researchers amplified the TCR beta CDR3 regions from RNA transcripts. A first-round RT-PCR of the TCR CDR3 used the HTBI primer set. TCRdb re-analysed the multiplex PCR reads in MiXCR, keeping a single row per CDR3 protein. In the table there are hundreds of thousands of distinct CDR3 sequences, roughly 25% of which are singletons. The sequenced material came from blood. These receptors were taken from a man aged 50 to 60 with Graves' hyperthyroidism.

The V and J genes are TRBV5-6 and TRBJ1-2; D is possibly TRBD1 (6 bases). V was trimmed by 2 bases and J by 8 bases, leaving 22 bases between them. Germline V CDR1 and CDR2: SGHDT, YYEEEE. This CDR3 has 16 amino acids. The CDR3 DNA sequence: TGTGCCAGCAGCTTAAGAAGGACAGCCCTTTCTCCCGGCTACACCTTC. It yields the protein CASSLRRTALSPGYTF.

The chain links TRBV5-6 to TRBJ1-1; 8 positions match TRBD1. V dropped 4 bases and J dropped 3; count of bases not matched to a gene: 8. The CDR3 has 15 amino acids. From germline, CDR1 is SGHDT and CDR2 YYEEEE. CDR3 region: CASSPVPGQDTEAFF. The CDR3 DNA follows: TGTGCCAGCAGCCCGGTCCCGGGACAGGACACTGAAGCTTTCTTT. Full variable domain (outside the CDR3, taken from reference TRBV5-6 and TRBJ1-1): DAGVTQSPTHLIKTRGQQVTLRCSPKSGHDTVSWYQQALGQGPQFIFQYYEEEERQRGNFPDRFSGHQFPNYSSELNVNALLLGDSALYLCASSPVPGQDTEAFFGQGTRLTVV.

This clonotype occurred a few times. The chain links TRBV3-1 to TRBJ2-7, with 8 bases lining up with TRBD2. CDR1 is LGHDT and CDR2 is YNNKEL in the germline V gene (reference sequence). The CDR3 contains 17 residues. V trimming: 0 bases; J trimming: 6 bases; junction bases outside the gene matches: 13. CDR3 in DNA: TGTGCCAGCAGCCAAGAGCGCCCCGGGACTAGGTTGGGCGAGCAGTACTTC. Amino acids: CASSQERPGTRLGEQYF.

The chain links TRBV20-1 to TRBJ2-7, with 9 bases fitting TRBD2. The junction had 9 bases not matched to a gene; V was cut back by 3 bases and J by 6 bases. There are 14 residues in the CDR3. Per the germline V gene, CDR1 is DFQATT and CDR2 is SNEGSKA (reference sequence). The CDR3 loop is CSASGGGGGLEQYF. The CDR3 region has the DNA TGCAGTGCTAGCGGCGGGGGGGGAGGGCTCGAGCAGTACTTC.

This clonotype appeared many times. The genes are TRBV20-1 and TRBJ2-7, with D uncertain. The CDR3 totals 13 residues. Germline CDR1 and CDR2: DFQATT and SNEGSKA (reference sequence). The V gene lost 4 bases and the J gene lost 2 bases, with 12 bases spanning the gap. CDR3 DNA sequence: TGCAGTGCTATCAGACTGGTTGCCTACGAGCAGTACTTC. Translated, it gives CSAIRLVAYEQYF.

The chain has TRBV29-1 and TRBJ2-3; maybe TRBD1 (5 bases). CDR1 SQVTM and CDR2 ANQGSEA come from the germline V gene. V was pared by 5 bases and J by 4 bases, with 16 bases between. The CDR3 consists of 14 residues. The CDR3 here is CSVQIRAGPDTQYF. The CDR3 nucleotides are TGCAGCGTTCAAATCCGGGCAGGGCCAGATACGCAGTATTTT.

The rearrangement uses TRBV7-2 and TRBJ1-5, with D possibly being TRBD1 (5 bases). The CDR3 length is 15 residues. Trimming left V 5 bases short and J 1 base short, with 12 bases between. Germline V gene lookup returns CDR1 SGHTA and CDR2 FQGNSA. The CDR3, as DNA: TGTGCCAGCAGCACGGACACGGACAGCAATCAGCCCCAGCATTTT. Translated, it gives CASSTDTDSNQPQHF.

The DNA for the CDR3 is TGCGCCAGCAGGGACAGCACCTATGGCTACACCTTC. Protein product: CASRDSTYGYTF. The rearrangement links TRBV10-2 to TRBJ1-2; possibly TRBD1 for D (6 bases). CDR1 WSHSY and CDR2 SAAADI come from the germline V gene. Trimming pared 6 bases from V and 4 bases from J, leaving 9 bases between. The CDR3 is 12 residues long.

The genes are TRBV6-5 and TRBJ2-1, with D hard to call. CDR1 MNHEY and CDR2 SVGAGI come from the germline V gene. Trimming took 4 bases from V and 6 from J, leaving 13 bases between them. The CDR3 has 14 residues. The CDR3 is CASSSLRHSNEQFF. The CDR3 DNA is TGTGCCAGCAGTTCCCTCCGCCACTCCAATGAGCAGTTCTTC.

This clonotype showed up many times. The V and J genes are TRBV11-2 and TRBJ1-4; D ambiguous. The CDR3 sequence is 14 residues long. V was cut by 5 bases and J by 3 bases, with 10 bases left in between. The germline V gene encodes CDR1 SGHAT and CDR2 FQNNGV. CDR3 nucleotides: TGTGCCAGCAGCCCTCAGTGGGCTAATGAAAAACTGTTTTTT. Translation gives CASSPQWANEKLFF.

The CDR3 reads CSVNSGGNTDTQYF. The CDR3 coding sequence is TGCAGCGTGAATAGCGGGGGGAACACAGATACGCAGTATTTT. The rearrangement links TRBV29-1 to TRBJ2-3; TRBD2 agrees at 10 bases. The CDR3 extends over 14 amino acids. Germline V CDR1 and CDR2: SQVTM, ANQGSEA. V lost 6 bases to trimming and J lost 2 bases; unmatched junction nucleotides: 5.

This chain joins TRBV9 and TRBJ2-1; 10 positions agree with TRBD2. The germline V gene encodes CDR1 SGDLS and CDR2 YYNGEE. J was trimmed by 4 bases and V by 2 bases; bases with no gene match: 3. This CDR3 is built from 15 residues. CDR3 in DNA: TGTGCCAGCAGCGTTTGGACTAGCGGATACAATGAGCAGTTCTTC. Encoded protein: CASSVWTSGYNEQFF. Full variable domain (rest looked up from reference TRBV9 and TRBJ2-1): DSGVTQTPKHLITATGQRVTLRCSPRSGDLSVYWYQQSLDQGLQFLIQYYNGEERAKGNILERFSAQQFPDLHSELNLSSLELGDSALYFCASSVWTSGYNEQFFGPGTRLTVL.

On this clonotype itself: The junction departs from germline at one end; a sequencing error may be responsible. CDR3 nucleotide sequence: TGCGCCAGCAGTCAAGCAGCGACCGAGCAGTACTTC. It is translated as CASSQAATEQYF. The genes are TRBV11-2 and TRBJ2-7; no clear D gene. Germline V gene sequence: CDR1 SGHAT, CDR2 FQNNGV. The CDR3 totals 12 residues.

The chain combines TRBV3-1 with TRBJ2-1; perhaps TRBD2 as D (5 bases). Germline V gene data show CDR1 as LGHDT and CDR2 as YNNKEL (reference sequence). The CDR3 covers 11 residues. V was trimmed by 3 bases and J by 10 bases, leaving 7 bases between them. For the CDR3, the DNA is TGTGCCAGCAGCCACCGAGGGGAGCAGTTCTTC. It is translated as CASSHRGEQFF.

This clonotype was seen only a few times. The rearrangement links TRBV28 to TRBJ2-1, with 9 bases fitting TRBD2. This CDR3 has 17 residues. V was pared by 3 bases and J by 0 bases, with 6 bases of the junction left unmatched. Per the germline V gene, CDR1 is MDHEN and CDR2 is SYDVKM. In DNA, the CDR3 is TGTGCCAGCAGTTTTCCCAGCGGGAGGCCCTCCTACAATGAGCAGTTCTTC. It specifies CASSFPSGRPSYNEQFF.

This chain joins TRBV27 and TRBJ2-7, with 7 bases lining up with TRBD2. Germline CDR1 reads MNHEY; CDR2 reads SMNVEV (reference sequence). This CDR3 comprises 13 residues. With V trimmed by 6 bases and J by 3 bases, 5 bases remained unmatched. DNA for the CDR3: TGTGCCAGCAGGGGGGGGGAGAACTACGAGCAGTACTTC. This gives the protein CASRGGENYEQYF.

This rearrangement joins TRBV19 to TRBJ2-3; 9 bases line up with TRBD2. The germline V gene has CDR1 LNHDA and CDR2 SQIVND (reference sequence). The CDR3 runs to 15 residues. Trimming removed 1 base from V and 2 bases from J; junction bases left unmatched: 1. This chain's CDR3 is CASSIGLADTDTQYF. The CDR3 DNA follows: TGTGCCAGTAGTATAGGACTAGCGGACACAGATACGCAGTATTTT.

This clonotype has more than one count but fewer than ten. The J gene is TRBJ2-1, the V gene TRBV29-1, with D possibly TRBD1 on 6 matching bases. The CDR3 covers 13 residues. Germline values: CDR1 SQVTM, CDR2 ANQGSEA. Trimming removed 6 bases from V and 9 bases from J, with 18 bases in between. This CDR3 is CSVTGNNPGEQFF. The DNA of the CDR3 is TGCAGCGTCACAGGGAACAATCCCGGTGAGCAGTTCTTC.